Listed below are T cell receptor beta chains from one sample, sequenced in a study of blood T cell repertoires in COVID-19. Produced via immunoSEQ multiplex PCR; TCRdb's table is partial and in-frame only. The repertoire holds 130,000 to 150,000 clones, with approximately 89% as singletons. The sample consisted of peripheral blood. These receptors came from a human donor in a cohort sampled during active COVID-19. Both conserved end residues are part of each CDR3.

CDR3aa	j_gene	v_gene
CAWNAGGDGYTF	TRBJ1-2	TRBV30
CASSEKGRRTEAFF	TRBJ1-1	TRBV10-2
CASSTPDRGLGYTF	TRBJ1-2	TRBV6-5
CASSLRTGGGFGYTF	TRBJ1-2	TRBV5-1
CASSETRDSTDTQYF	TRBJ2-3	TRBV9
CASSEGGQAYTEAFF	TRBJ1-1	TRBV5-1
CASSWDRLRPQHF	TRBJ1-5	TRBV6-6
CASSVEEGSNQPQHF	TRBJ1-5	TRBV9
CASLREQDYEQFF	TRBJ2-1	TRBV2
CASRVDRDGGELFF	TRBJ2-2	TRBV2
CASSGRGQTNEKLFF	TRBJ1-4	TRBV9
CASSLQGSEAFF	TRBJ1-1	TRBV27
CASSEAGGSSYNEQFF	TRBJ2-1	TRBV6-4
CATRSPGQGRYGYTF	TRBJ1-2	TRBV15
CASSASRGYTEAFF	TRBJ1-1	TRBV7-8
CASSLDRDEQYF	TRBJ2-7	TRBV5-1
CASTSAREAFF	TRBJ1-1	TRBV13
CASSLSLREGSPLHF	TRBJ1-6	TRBV13
CASSYVGQSNQPQHF	TRBJ1-5	TRBV6-2/TRBV6-3